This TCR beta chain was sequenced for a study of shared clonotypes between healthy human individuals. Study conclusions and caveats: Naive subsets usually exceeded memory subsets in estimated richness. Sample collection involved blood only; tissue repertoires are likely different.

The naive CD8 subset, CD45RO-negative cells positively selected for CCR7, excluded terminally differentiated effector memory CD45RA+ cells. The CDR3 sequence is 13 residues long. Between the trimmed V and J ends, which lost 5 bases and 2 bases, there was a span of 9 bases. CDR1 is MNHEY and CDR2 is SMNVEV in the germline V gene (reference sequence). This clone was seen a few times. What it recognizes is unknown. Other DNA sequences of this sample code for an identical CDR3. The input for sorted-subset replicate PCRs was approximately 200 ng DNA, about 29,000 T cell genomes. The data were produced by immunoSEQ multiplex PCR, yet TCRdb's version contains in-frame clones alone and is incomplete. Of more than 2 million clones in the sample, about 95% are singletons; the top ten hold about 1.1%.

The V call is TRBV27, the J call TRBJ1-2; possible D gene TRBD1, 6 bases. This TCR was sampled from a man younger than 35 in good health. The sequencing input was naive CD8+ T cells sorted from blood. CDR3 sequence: CASSPGQNYGYTF. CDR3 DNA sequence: TGTGCCAGCAGTCCTGGACAGAACTATGGCTACACCTTC.